This T cell receptor beta chain was found in a study of blood T cell repertoires in COVID-19 (dated by TCRdb to 2020 to 2022). Regarding the research as a whole: Samples covering the acute and convalescent phases of COVID-19 were provided by collaborators in the United States, Italy and Spain. Where HLA class I and class II types were available, the types were taken from metadata supplied by the sample provider, not from assay-based typing. A de-identified subject ID, COVID-19 status, age in years and sex were almost always included in the sample metadata. The dataset comprised deeply sampled blood TCRbeta repertoires from subjects exposed to, actively infected with, or recovered from COVID-19. The samples were drawn from two sources: the first 160 participants of the ongoing ImmuneRACE study, and fewer than 1,500 subjects contributed by 6 global collaborators. The material from the prospective study consisted of cDNA or gDNA derived from T cells, B-cell-depleted T cells, or PBMCs. The repertoires were made available in a free public database intended to serve as a resource for research on the immune response to SARS-CoV-2. The full study reports these points: The amount of clinical and demographic metadata varied by source and participant and was provided uncurated.

Of note for this clone: The antigen it recognizes is unknown. Base qualities are not recorded, but no much larger clone differs from it by a single base.

Each collaborating institution followed its own protocols to collect whole blood in K2EDTA tubes. Collaborator samples were shipped for TCRbeta analysis as frozen whole blood, isolated PBMCs, or DNA extracted from either sample type. The immunoSEQ Assay, a bias-controlled multiplex PCR, was used to amplify TCRbeta CDR3 regions from genomic DNA. In the original analysis: Nucleated cell counts per sample were estimated from amplification of reference gene primers within the assay. Sequence reads were collapsed and filtered to measure the absolute abundance of every unique TCRbeta CDR3 rearrangement. For each sample, productive Simpson clonality was calculated by taking the square root of Simpson's diversity index across productive rearrangements. The table was pulled from immuneACCESS by TCRdb, which kept in-frame rearrangements only. Such tables lose some clones; where checked, under half of the loss comes from unresolved V genes, and the rest has no known cause. The V and J calls and clone size were taken over from that table, and D and trimming were inferred from the DNA. The sample table shows 110,000 or so clones, and about three quarters are seen once. 5.5% to 7% of the sample belongs to the ten largest clones.

The receptor was derived from a man in his 70s with acute or convalescent COVID-19. The source material was peripheral blood.

In nucleotide form, the sequence is TGCGCCAGCAGCTTCACCCAGCAGGGCTCTGGAAACACCATATATTTT. Its product reads: CASSFTQQGSGNTIYF. This chain is built from TRBV5-1 and TRBJ1-3, and perhaps TRBD1 as D gene, on 5 matching bases. Inclusive of the bounding cysteine and phenylalanine, the CDR3 is 16 residues long. Of all the DNA, just the CDR3 is kept, 48 bases in frame from base 1. From a lookup of the germline V gene, CDR1 and CDR2 are SGHRS and YFSETQ. V is shortened by 2 bases, J by 0 bases, and the region joining them spans 12 bases.